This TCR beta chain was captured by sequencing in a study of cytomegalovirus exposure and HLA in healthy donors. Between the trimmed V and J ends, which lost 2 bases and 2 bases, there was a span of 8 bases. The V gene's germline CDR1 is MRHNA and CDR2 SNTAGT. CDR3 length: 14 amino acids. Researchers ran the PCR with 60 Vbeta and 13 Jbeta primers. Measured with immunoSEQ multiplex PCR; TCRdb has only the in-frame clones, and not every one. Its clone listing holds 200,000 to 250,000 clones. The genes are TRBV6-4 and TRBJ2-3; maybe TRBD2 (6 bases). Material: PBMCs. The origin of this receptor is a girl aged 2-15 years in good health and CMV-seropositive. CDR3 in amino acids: CASSDRLDTDTQYF. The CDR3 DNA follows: TGTGCCAGCAGTGACCGACTAGACACAGATACGCAGTATTTT.